What follows is one TCR beta chain and its context. Its antigen is not identified. Full-length variable regions came from constant-region reverse primers plus semi-nested Nested Universal Primer A PCR. MiXCR was run by TCRdb on the 5' RACE reads, yielding one entry per CDR3 protein. The data hold around 43,000 distinct CDR3 sequences, with around 18% observed a single time. Purified naive CD4+ T cells were depleted of CD25+ Tregs. Study-wide findings and caveats: The TCR gene usage of tumor memory CD4+ T cells clustered together with blood and lymph node memory CD4+ cells and with lymph node naive CD4+ cells.

Per germline, CDR1 SGHRS and CDR2 YFSETQ. The CDR3 length is 20 residues. V lost 2 bases and J 4 bases, leaving 25 bases between the germline ends. The chain carries TRBV5-1 and TRBJ2-6, with D tentatively TRBD1 or TRBD2 (5 bases each). The sequence came from a female donor with breast cancer. Sample: naive CD4+ T cells sorted from a lymph node. The subset: naive CD4+ T cells, CD4+CD45RA+CD25-. In DNA form, the CDR3 reads TGCGCCAGCAGCTTACGGGGACGGGGCCACCGGTTGACCGGGGCCAACGTCCTGACTTTC. Residues: CASSLRGRGHRLTGANVLTF.